Given below is one T cell receptor beta chain in context. Its target is unknown. Repertoires were generated with immunoSEQ multiplex PCR, while TCRdb's copy carries only in-frame clones and drops some. The sample lists approximately 140,000 clones, about 90% occurring once. This record comes from a study of T cell responses to AZD1222 COVID-19 vaccine. Regarding the study as a whole: CD4 TCRs covered the whole spike, strongest at regions 160-218 and 743-854. An increase in Spike-specific TCR breadth and depth was observed after two AZD1222 doses.

The sample in question was peripheral blood, obtained 28 days after the second dose of the MenACWY control vaccine. This clonotype was sampled from an adult who received the MenACWY meningococcal vaccine as a control.

CDR3 residues: CASSQTWGAGSNAELFF. CDR3 in DNA: TGTGCCAGCAGCCAGACCTGGGGGGCAGGAAGTAATGCGGAGCTGTTTTTT. J is TRBJ2-2 and V is TRBV14; D might be TRBD1 or TRBD2, each matching 6 bases. Germline-derived CDR1 and CDR2 are SGHDN and FVKESK. This CDR3 has 17 residues. V was trimmed by 3 bases and J by 10 bases, leaving 24 bases between them.